A selection of T cell receptor beta chains follows, all from one sample in a study of OX40 agonist ivuxolimab in advanced cancers. This table comes from immunoSEQ multiplex PCR, and its TCRdb copy is limited to in-frame clones, with some not included. The data show some 90,000 clones, about 90% seen once. The source material was CD4+ or CD8+ T cells sorted from blood, sampled in a trial of the OX40 agonist ivuxolimab. These TCRs come from an adult with an advanced solid tumor such as melanoma, head and neck, liver or kidney cancer. Each CDR3 is given with its conserved first and last residue. Fields, in order: CDR3 protein, CDR3 DNA, D gene, J gene, V gene, clone size. D genes are given only for firm matches. Clone size is stated in some rows and not others, as once, few, many or a class when expanded.

cdr3_aa: CASSPRTGNEQFF
cdr3_nt: TGTGCCAGCAGTCCCCGGACAGGAAATGAGCAGTTCTTC
d_call: TRBD1
j_call: TRBJ2-1
v_call: TRBV28
clone_size: -

cdr3_aa: CASSLWQSSGNTIYF
cdr3_nt: TGTGCCAGCAGCTTGTGGCAAAGCTCTGGAAACACCATATATTTT
d_call: -
j_call: TRBJ1-3
v_call: TRBV5-5
clone_size: -

cdr3_aa: CASSRREGSNYGYTF
cdr3_nt: TGTGCCAGCAGCAGGAGGGAGGGATCCAACTATGGCTACACCTTC
d_call: -
j_call: TRBJ1-2
v_call: TRBV4-2
clone_size: -

cdr3_aa: CASSERTGEKDTQYF
cdr3_nt: TGTGCCAGCAGTGAGCGGACAGGCGAGAAAGATACGCAGTATTTT
d_call: TRBD1
j_call: TRBJ2-3
v_call: TRBV6-4
clone_size: -

cdr3_aa: CASKDITNQPQHF
cdr3_nt: TGTGCCAGCAAAGACATCACCAATCAGCCCCAGCATTTT
d_call: -
j_call: TRBJ1-5
v_call: TRBV6-5
clone_size: -

cdr3_aa: CASSTGPNYGYTF
cdr3_nt: TGTGCCAGCAGCACGGGGCCTAACTATGGCTACACCTTC
d_call: -
j_call: TRBJ1-2
v_call: TRBV7-2
clone_size: few

cdr3_aa: CASRLPTGGPQYF
cdr3_nt: TGTGCCAGCAGATTACCTACAGGCGGCCCCCAGTACTTC
d_call: -
j_call: TRBJ2-5
v_call: TRBV28
clone_size: -

cdr3_aa: CASSVGGQGRITGELFF
cdr3_nt: TGTGCCAGCAGCGTGGGGGGACAGGGGAGGATCACCGGGGAGCTGTTTTTT
d_call: TRBD1
j_call: TRBJ2-2
v_call: TRBV9
clone_size: -

cdr3_aa: CASSPGLAGAGDTQYF
cdr3_nt: TGCGCCAGCAGCCCGGGACTAGCGGGAGCGGGGGATACGCAGTATTTT
d_call: TRBD2
j_call: TRBJ2-3
v_call: TRBV4-3
clone_size: -

cdr3_aa: CASSPTLYQETQYF
cdr3_nt: TGTGCCAGCTCCCCTACCCTGTACCAAGAGACCCAGTACTTC
d_call: -
j_call: TRBJ2-5
v_call: TRBV18
clone_size: -

cdr3_aa: CASSLTLRNEAFF
cdr3_nt: TGTGCCAGCAGCTTGACCCTACGGAATGAAGCTTTCTTT
d_call: -
j_call: TRBJ1-1
v_call: TRBV7-9
clone_size: -

cdr3_aa: CASSPPGSVGEQFF
cdr3_nt: TGCGCCAGCAGCCCCCCGGGATCGGTCGGTGAGCAGTTCTTC
d_call: -
j_call: TRBJ2-1
v_call: TRBV5-1
clone_size: -

cdr3_aa: CASSNHRDSYEQYF
cdr3_nt: TGTGCCAGCAGTAACCACAGGGATTCCTACGAGCAGTACTTC
d_call: -
j_call: TRBJ2-7
v_call: TRBV6-1
clone_size: -

cdr3_aa: CASSLARQGNGYTF
cdr3_nt: TGTGCCAGCAGTTTGGCCAGGCAGGGGAATGGCTACACCTTC
d_call: -
j_call: TRBJ1-2
v_call: TRBV28
clone_size: -

cdr3_aa: CASSSGTSGNYEQYF
cdr3_nt: TGCGCCAGCAGCTCGGGGACTAGCGGAAACTACGAGCAGTACTTC
d_call: TRBD2
j_call: TRBJ2-7
v_call: TRBV5-1
clone_size: -

cdr3_aa: CATSRARGLANQPQHF
cdr3_nt: TGTGCCACCAGCAGAGCCAGGGGGCTTGCCAATCAGCCCCAGCATTTT
d_call: TRBD1
j_call: TRBJ1-5
v_call: TRBV15
clone_size: once

cdr3_aa: CAWSVAASSVRTDTQYF
cdr3_nt: TGTGCCTGGAGTGTAGCGGCGAGCAGCGTACGCACAGATACGCAGTATTTT
d_call: -
j_call: TRBJ2-3
v_call: TRBV30
clone_size: -

cdr3_aa: CASSSGTGGYQETQYF
cdr3_nt: TGCGCCAGCAGCTCTGGGACTGGGGGGTACCAAGAGACCCAGTACTTC
d_call: -
j_call: TRBJ2-5
v_call: TRBV5-1
clone_size: few

cdr3_aa: CASSGRDPPATFNEQFF
cdr3_nt: TGTGCCAGCAGTGGCCGGGACCCCCCGGCTACATTCAATGAGCAGTTCTTC
d_call: -
j_call: TRBJ2-1
v_call: TRBV6-1
clone_size: -

cdr3_aa: CASSIGQDLPKYF
cdr3_nt: TGTGCCAGTAGTATAGGTCAAGATCTCCCGAAGTACTTC
d_call: -
j_call: TRBJ2-7
v_call: TRBV19
clone_size: -

cdr3_aa: CASSVNGGADTIYF
cdr3_nt: TGTGCCAGCAGCGTTAACGGGGGGGCGGACACCATATATTTT
d_call: -
j_call: TRBJ1-3
v_call: TRBV9
clone_size: -

cdr3_aa: CASRLSPRSEAFF
cdr3_nt: TGTGCAAGTCGCTTATCCCCCAGGTCTGAAGCTTTCTTT
d_call: -
j_call: TRBJ1-1
v_call: TRBV12-2
clone_size: -

cdr3_aa: CASSLAGNTEAFF
cdr3_nt: TGCGCCAGCAGCTTGGCCGGGAACACTGAAGCTTTCTTT
d_call: -
j_call: TRBJ1-1
v_call: TRBV5-1
clone_size: few

cdr3_aa: CASRRETGGNQPQHF
cdr3_nt: TGTGCCAGCAGAAGAGAAACAGGGGGCAATCAGCCCCAGCATTTT
d_call: TRBD1
j_call: TRBJ1-5
v_call: TRBV6-1
clone_size: -

cdr3_aa: CASSTRRESRETQYF
cdr3_nt: TGTGCCAGTAGTACGCGACGAGAAAGTAGGGAGACCCAGTACTTC
d_call: -
j_call: TRBJ2-5
v_call: TRBV19
clone_size: -

cdr3_aa: CASSTGTSRGYTF
cdr3_nt: TGTGCCAGCAGTACAGGGACATCGAGAGGCTACACCTTC
d_call: -
j_call: TRBJ1-2
v_call: TRBV28
clone_size: -

cdr3_aa: CAWSPDSNEKLFF
cdr3_nt: TGTGCCTGGAGTCCAGATTCTAATGAAAAACTGTTTTTT
d_call: -
j_call: TRBJ1-4
v_call: TRBV30
clone_size: -

cdr3_aa: CASSQVSLGEQFF
cdr3_nt: TGCGCCAGCAGCCAAGTGTCTCTCGGTGAGCAGTTCTTC
d_call: -
j_call: TRBJ2-1
v_call: TRBV4-1
clone_size: -

cdr3_aa: CASSVTGWTTREQYF
cdr3_nt: TGTGCCAGCAGCGTCACCGGTTGGACAACTCGGGAGCAGTACTTC
d_call: -
j_call: TRBJ2-7
v_call: TRBV5-4
clone_size: once

cdr3_aa: CASSPREGLNEQFF
cdr3_nt: TGCGCCAGCAGCCCGCGGGAGGGCCTCAATGAGCAGTTCTTC
d_call: TRBD2
j_call: TRBJ2-1
v_call: TRBV4-1
clone_size: -

cdr3_aa: CASSRTGANEQFF
cdr3_nt: TGTGCCAGCAGCCGGACAGGGGCCAATGAGCAGTTCTTC
d_call: TRBD1
j_call: TRBJ2-1
v_call: TRBV7-9
clone_size: -

cdr3_aa: CASSPDTTYEQYF
cdr3_nt: TGTGCCAGCTCACCAGACACTACCTACGAGCAGTACTTC
d_call: -
j_call: TRBJ2-7
v_call: TRBV18
clone_size: -

cdr3_aa: CASSLARQGTGELFF
cdr3_nt: TGTGCCAGCAGTTTAGCGAGACAGGGCACCGGGGAGCTGTTTTTT
d_call: TRBD1
j_call: TRBJ2-2
v_call: TRBV28
clone_size: -

cdr3_aa: CASRTGLAGAHSQETQYF
cdr3_nt: TGTGCCAGCAGAACGGGACTAGCGGGAGCCCACTCCCAAGAGACCCAGTACTTC
d_call: TRBD2
j_call: TRBJ2-5
v_call: TRBV7-2
clone_size: -

cdr3_aa: CASSRGLVQETQYF
cdr3_nt: TGTGCCAGCAGTAGGGGACTGGTCCAAGAGACCCAGTACTTC
d_call: -
j_call: TRBJ2-5
v_call: TRBV5-8
clone_size: -

cdr3_aa: CASSLNANSYEQYF
cdr3_nt: TGTGCCAGCAGCTTAAATGCTAATTCCTACGAGCAGTACTTC
d_call: -
j_call: TRBJ2-7
v_call: TRBV7-9
clone_size: -

cdr3_aa: CASSLVDTQYF
cdr3_nt: TGCGCCAGCAGCTTAGTGGATACGCAGTATTTT
d_call: -
j_call: TRBJ2-3
v_call: TRBV5-1
clone_size: -

cdr3_aa: CASSLDRVLGTDTQYF
cdr3_nt: TGTGCCAGCAGCTTGGACAGGGTTCTTGGCACAGATACGCAGTATTTT
d_call: -
j_call: TRBJ2-3
v_call: TRBV5-6
clone_size: -

cdr3_aa: CASSPNPTDTQYF
cdr3_nt: TGTGCCAGCTCACCGAACCCCACAGATACGCAGTATTTT
d_call: -
j_call: TRBJ2-3
v_call: TRBV18
clone_size: -

cdr3_aa: CASSIAQRSWETQYF
cdr3_nt: TGTGCCAGTAGTATTGCACAGCGGTCCTGGGAGACCCAGTACTTC
d_call: -
j_call: TRBJ2-5
v_call: TRBV19
clone_size: -

cdr3_aa: CASSQSAGRDQPQHF
cdr3_nt: TGTGCCAGCAGCCAATCGGCAGGGAGGGATCAGCCCCAGCATTTT
d_call: -
j_call: TRBJ1-5
v_call: TRBV16
clone_size: few

cdr3_aa: CATMTSVFSGANVLTF
cdr3_nt: TGTGCCACTATGACTAGCGTCTTCTCTGGGGCCAACGTCCTGACTTTC
d_call: TRBD2
j_call: TRBJ2-6
v_call: TRBV7-9
clone_size: -

cdr3_aa: CASKGFSYEQYF
cdr3_nt: TGTGCTTCGAAGGGCTTCTCCTACGAGCAGTACTTC
d_call: -
j_call: TRBJ2-7
v_call: TRBV30
clone_size: -

cdr3_aa: CASSVGRDYEQYF
cdr3_nt: TGTGCCAGCAGTGTTGGACGGGACTACGAGCAGTACTTC
d_call: -
j_call: TRBJ2-7
v_call: TRBV28
clone_size: -

cdr3_aa: CASSPGGDTQYF
cdr3_nt: TGTGCCAGCAGCCCGGGGGGAGATACGCAGTATTTT
d_call: TRBD2
j_call: TRBJ2-3
v_call: TRBV7-2
clone_size: -

cdr3_aa: CASSTGEETQYF
cdr3_nt: TGCGCCAGCTCGACAGGGGAAGAGACCCAGTACTTC
d_call: TRBD1
j_call: TRBJ2-5
v_call: TRBV5-1
clone_size: -

cdr3_aa: CASSRVDEQFF
cdr3_nt: TGTGCCAGCTCACGCGTCGATGAGCAGTTCTTC
d_call: -
j_call: TRBJ2-1
v_call: TRBV18
clone_size: -

cdr3_aa: CASSLELEQFF
cdr3_nt: TGCGCCAGCAGCTTGGAGCTAGAGCAGTTCTTC
d_call: -
j_call: TRBJ2-1
v_call: TRBV5-1
clone_size: -

cdr3_aa: CASSQQGASTEAFF
cdr3_nt: TGCGCCAGCAGCCAACAGGGGGCGAGCACTGAAGCTTTCTTT
d_call: TRBD1
j_call: TRBJ1-1
v_call: TRBV4-3
clone_size: -

cdr3_aa: CASSYGGTGELFF
cdr3_nt: TGTGCCAGCAGTTATGGGGGCACCGGGGAGCTGTTTTTT
d_call: -
j_call: TRBJ2-2
v_call: TRBV5-4
clone_size: -

cdr3_aa: CASSVALTSGDQETQYF
cdr3_nt: TGTGCCAGCAGCGTAGCTTTGACTAGCGGGGACCAAGAGACCCAGTACTTC
d_call: TRBD2
j_call: TRBJ2-5
v_call: TRBV9
clone_size: -

cdr3_aa: CAWRRRGNTIYF
cdr3_nt: TGTGCCTGGAGGAGGCGAGGAAACACCATATATTTT
d_call: -
j_call: TRBJ1-3
v_call: TRBV30
clone_size: -

cdr3_aa: CASSNYRGEKLFF
cdr3_nt: TGTGCCAGCAGTAATTACAGGGGGGAAAAACTGTTTTTT
d_call: TRBD1
j_call: TRBJ1-4
v_call: TRBV6-1
clone_size: once

cdr3_aa: CASSHPDASGNTIYF
cdr3_nt: TGCGCCAGCAGCCACCCGGACGCCTCAGGAAACACCATATATTTT
d_call: -
j_call: TRBJ1-3
v_call: TRBV4-1
clone_size: -

cdr3_aa: CASSRGPRSRNEQFF
cdr3_nt: TGTGCCAGCAGCAGGGGGCCGCGATCCCGCAATGAGCAGTTCTTC
d_call: TRBD1
j_call: TRBJ2-1
v_call: TRBV6-6
clone_size: -

cdr3_aa: CASTGPGNTIYF
cdr3_nt: TGTGCCAGCACCGGTCCTGGAAACACCATATATTTT
d_call: -
j_call: TRBJ1-3
v_call: TRBV11-3
clone_size: -

cdr3_aa: CAISDSGTASGNTIYF
cdr3_nt: TGTGCCATCAGTGATTCAGGGACAGCCTCTGGAAACACCATATATTTT
d_call: TRBD1
j_call: TRBJ1-3
v_call: TRBV10-3
clone_size: once

cdr3_aa: CASSYPGTSGSHEQYF
cdr3_nt: TGTGCCAGCAGTTACCCGGGGACTAGCGGGAGTCACGAGCAGTACTTC
d_call: TRBD2
j_call: TRBJ2-7
v_call: TRBV6-5
clone_size: once

cdr3_aa: CASRQGNYGYTF
cdr3_nt: TGCGCCAGCAGACAGGGGAACTATGGCTACACCTTC
d_call: TRBD1
j_call: TRBJ1-2
v_call: TRBV5-1
clone_size: -